This TCR beta chain originates from a study of OX40 agonist ivuxolimab in advanced cancers. Clones were sequenced by immunoSEQ multiplex PCR, and TCRdb holds only the in-frame ones, with some missing. This table holds under 85,000 clones, over 75% found once. This CDR3 is built from 14 residues. J gave up 4 bases and V 4 bases, and 8 bases lay outside the gene matches. Germline CDR1 and CDR2: SGHDT and YYEEEE. Sequences were derived from CD4+ or CD8+ T cells sorted from blood, sampled in a trial of the OX40 agonist ivuxolimab. This TCR was recovered from an adult with an advanced solid tumor such as melanoma, head and neck, liver or kidney cancer. V is TRBV5-6 and J is TRBJ2-7; the match to TRBD1 covers 7 bases. In nucleotides, the CDR3 is TGTGCCAGCAGCACTCAGGGACAGCGTTACGAGCAGTACTTC. Translation: CASSTQGQRYEQYF. Filled out from reference TRBV5-6 and TRBJ2-7, the complete variable domain reads DAGVTQSPTHLIKTRGQQVTLRCSPKSGHDTVSWYQQALGQGPQFIFQYYEEEERQRGNFPDRFSGHQFPNYSSELNVNALLLGDSALYLCASSTQGQRYEQYFGPGTRLTVT.